One sample yielded the 22 T cell receptor beta chains listed below, sequenced in a study of shared clonotypes between healthy human individuals. Using immunoSEQ multiplex PCR, the repertoire was profiled, and TCRdb retains in-frame clones only, with some absent. The table lists some 700,000 clones, around 91% of them singletons. What was sequenced was memory CD8+ T cells from PBMCs. As to subset: CD45RO+ cells pooled with CCR7-negative TemRA cells. These receptors were taken from a man younger than 30 in good health. Some clones in this sample may be carry-over from other donors' samples.

This chain links TRBV6-5 with TRBJ2-3, with D possibly being TRBD1 or TRBD2 (5 bases each). The CDR3 runs 14 residues. Per the germline V gene, CDR1 is MNHEY and CDR2 is SVGAGI. V gave up 11 bases and J gave up 4 bases, with 19 bases separating them. CDR3 region: CASGWGRAADTQYF. CDR3 DNA: TGTGCCTCGGGGTGGGGCAGGGCTGCAGATACGCAGTATTTT.

The rearrangement joins TRBV10-2 to TRBJ2-5; the match to TRBD2 covers 13 bases. The CDR3 is 15 amino acids. The junction had 5 bases not matched to a gene; V was cut back by 5 bases and J by 5 bases. Per germline, CDR1 WSHSY and CDR2 SAAADI. The CDR3 here is CASSTSGRALETQYF. CDR3 sequence (DNA): TGCGCCAGCAGTACTAGCGGGAGGGCCCTGGAGACCCAGTACTTC.

The genes are TRBV28 and TRBJ1-2; 10 nucleotides agree with TRBD1. Germline CDR1 MDHEN, CDR2 SYDVKM. CDR3 length: 14 amino acids. V lost 3 bases and J lost 7; bases outside the gene matches: 5. CDR3 amino acids: CASSFATGGAGYTF. The CDR3 coding sequence is TGTGCCAGCAGTTTTGCGACAGGGGGCGCTGGCTACACCTTC.

Points on this clone: Other DNA sequences within the sample encode an identical CDR3. V is TRBV19 and J is TRBJ1-5; no clear D gene. The CDR3 covers 14 residues. Between the trimmed V and J ends, which lost 7 bases and 0 bases, there was a span of 10 bases. CDR1 LNHDA and CDR2 SQIVND come from the germline V gene (reference sequence). CDR3: CASKIRDSNQPQHF. CDR3 nucleotide sequence: TGTGCCAGTAAGATCCGGGATAGCAATCAGCCCCAGCATTTT.

This clone showed up just once. This rearrangement joins TRBV6-5 to TRBJ1-1, with TRBD1 matching 10 bases. The V and J ends lost 4 bases and 4 bases, in that order; junction bases with no gene match: 6. The germline V gene encodes CDR1 MNHEY and CDR2 SVGAGI. CDR3 length: 15 residues. CDR3 region: CASSLSGTGVTEAFF. CDR3 sequence (DNA): TGTGCCAGCAGTTTATCCGGGACAGGGGTCACTGAAGCTTTCTTT.

The J gene is TRBJ1-2, the V gene TRBV27; TRBD1 agrees at 7 bases. The CDR3 runs to 16 residues. J gave up 6 bases and V 2 bases, and 12 bases lay outside the gene matches. CDR1 and CDR2 from the germline V gene are MNHEY and SMNVEV (reference sequence). CDR3 sequence: CASSLLPGQKLDGYTF. The CDR3, as DNA: TGTGCCAGCAGTTTACTACCGGGACAGAAGTTGGATGGCTACACCTTC.

The chain is built from TRBV6-6 and TRBJ1-2; 12 nucleotides match TRBD1. V shed 4 bases and J 8 bases; nucleotides not matched to a gene: 5. The CDR3 loop spans 14 amino acids. Germline V gives CDR1 MNHNY, CDR2 SVGAGI (reference sequence). DNA of the CDR3: TGTGCCAGCAGTTCCCGGGACAGGGGGCTCGGCTACACCTTC. This translates into CASSSRDRGLGYTF.

This chain connects TRBV9 to TRBJ2-1; 12 positions agree with TRBD2. V was clipped by 3 bases and J by 5 bases; unmatched bases: 6. The germline CDR1 and CDR2 sequences are SGDLS and YYNGEE. This CDR3 is 16 amino acids long. The DNA of the CDR3 is TGTGCCAGCAGCGAGAGGGGACTAGCGGGCGACAATGAGCAGTTCTTC. Encoded protein: CASSERGLAGDNEQFF.

The V gene is TRBV5-4, the J gene TRBJ2-3; unclear D gene. V dropped 0 bases and J dropped 4 bases, with 15 bases sitting between them. This CDR3 region has 16 residues. In germline, CDR1 is SGHNT, CDR2 YYREEE (reference sequence). The DNA for the CDR3 is TGTGCCAGCAGCTTGGCCCAGAGGTGGGGTGCAGATACGCAGTATTTT. Encoded protein: CASSLAQRWGADTQYF.

V usage is TRBV6-5 and J usage is TRBJ2-6; no firm D call. Germline V lookup: CDR1 MNHEY, CDR2 SVGAGI. This CDR3 has 15 residues. The ends were cut back, 4 bases at V and 0 bases at J, with 7 bases in the middle. The CDR3 DNA is TGTGCCAGCAGTTCCGACATCTCTGGGGCCAACGTCCTGACTTTC. Translated, it gives CASSSDISGANVLTF.

This clone was observed a single time. The V gene is TRBV10-1, the J gene TRBJ2-1; 11 nucleotides line up with TRBD2. Trimming took 0 bases from V and 8 from J; bases not matched to a gene: 3. The germline gives CDR1 WNHNN, CDR2 SYGVQD (reference sequence). The CDR3 loop spans 15 amino acids. CDR3 region: CASSESLAGEDEQFF. CDR3 sequence (DNA): TGCGCCAGCAGTGAGTCACTAGCGGGAGAAGATGAGCAGTTCTTC.

This chain joins TRBV28 and TRBJ2-2; possible D gene TRBD1, 5 bases. V was shortened by 5 bases and J by 3 bases, with 13 bases between the two germline ends. The CDR3 extends over 15 amino acids. Germline CDR1 and CDR2: MDHEN and SYDVKM. CDR3 sequence reads: CASSVPTAYTGELFF. CDR3 nucleotides: TGTGCCAGCAGTGTACCGACAGCTTACACCGGGGAGCTGTTTTTT.

This chain connects TRBV6-5 to TRBJ2-2; 8 bases line up with TRBD2. The CDR3 runs to 14 residues. V shed 5 bases, J shed 5 bases, and the junction held 4 bases outside the gene matches. Germline V gene data show CDR1 as MNHEY and CDR2 as SVGAGI. DNA of the CDR3: TGTGCCAGCAGTCACCAGCGGGGGACCGGGGAGCTGTTTTTT. It codes for CASSHQRGTGELFF.

The V and J genes are TRBV7-8 and TRBJ2-7; 7 bases fit TRBD1. The CDR3 is 16 amino acids. With V trimmed by 6 bases and J by 0 bases, 11 bases remained unmatched. The germline V gene encodes CDR1 SGHVS and CDR2 FQNEAQ. Here the CDR3 DNA reads TGTGCCAGCAGGTATTTCGGGACAGCGAGCTCCTACGAGCAGTACTTC. It yields the protein CASRYFGTASSYEQYF.

The chain combines TRBV29-1 with TRBJ2-5; maybe TRBD1 (6 bases). Trimming left V 2 bases short and J 4 bases short, with 11 bases between. From germline, CDR1 is SQVTM and CDR2 ANQGSEA. There are 13 residues in the CDR3. CDR3 bases: TGCAGCGTTGAATCGGGCAGGGGAGAGACCCAGTACTTC. This gives the protein CSVESGRGETQYF. The entire variable domain, with the rest obtained from reference TRBV29-1 and TRBJ2-5, is as follows: SAVISQKPSRDICQRGTSLTIQCQVDSQVTMMFWYRQQPGQSLTLIATANQGSEATYESGFVIDKFPISRPNLTFSTLTVSNMSPEDSSIYLCSVESGRGETQYFGPGTRLLVL.

The V gene is TRBV9, the J gene TRBJ2-2; D may be TRBD2 (6 bases). This CDR3 is 17 amino acids long. V gave up 0 bases and J gave up 2 bases, with 14 bases separating them. Germline CDR1 is SGDLS and CDR2 is YYNGEE. Written as DNA, the CDR3 is TGTGCCAGCAGCGTAGCTCGTAACGGGAGAAACACCGGGGAGCTGTTTTTT. Translating gives CASSVARNGRNTGELFF.

The chain employs TRBV27 and TRBJ2-7, with 10 bases that match TRBD2. The CDR3 runs 15 residues. Germline CDR1 MNHEY, CDR2 SMNVEV (reference sequence). The J segment lost 3 bases and the V segment lost 4 bases, leaving 6 bases of the junction unmatched. CDR3 sequence reads: CASSSTSGAYYEQYF. The CDR3 nucleotides are TGTGCCAGCAGTTCCACTAGCGGGGCCTACTACGAGCAGTACTTC.

This clone appeared a single time. V usage is TRBV9 and J usage is TRBJ2-3; no clear D. Deletions cut 0 bases from V and 5 bases from J, with 7 bases between. This CDR3 has 13 residues. Per the germline V gene, CDR1 is SGDLS and CDR2 is YYNGEE. The CDR3 reads CASSVGGLDTQYF. CDR3 in DNA: TGTGCCAGCAGCGTAGGAGGTTTAGATACGCAGTATTTT.

The sample holds many counts of this clone. The V gene is TRBV4-3, the J gene TRBJ2-7; D is ambiguous. The germline V and J ends were trimmed by 4 bases and 4 bases, with 11 bases remaining between them. This CDR3 is 13 amino acids long. Per germline, CDR1 LGHNA and CDR2 YSLEER. CDR3 loop: CASSPEPEYEQYF. In nucleotides, the CDR3 is TGCGCCAGCAGCCCCGAACCGGAATACGAGCAGTACTTC.

This clone was observed a single time. This sequence joins TRBV7-2 and TRBJ2-7, with TRBD2 matching 15 bases. The CDR3 has 16 residues. CDR1 is SGHTA, CDR2 FQGNSA, per germline. With V trimmed by 3 bases and J by 4 bases, 4 bases remained unmatched. CDR3 in amino acids: CASSFGGLAGGYEQYF. The DNA for the CDR3 is TGTGCCAGCAGCTTCGGAGGACTAGCGGGAGGGTACGAGCAGTACTTC.

This sequence joins TRBV9 and TRBJ2-3, with TRBD2 matching over 9 bases. Trimming took 3 bases from V and 2 from J; bases not matched to a gene: 4. The CDR3 contains 15 residues. The V gene's germline CDR1 is SGDLS and CDR2 YYNGEE. This chain's CDR3 is CASSEGLADTDTQYF. CDR3 coding DNA: TGTGCCAGCAGCGAGGGACTAGCAGACACAGATACGCAGTATTTT.

This rearrangement joins TRBV7-8 to TRBJ2-2; 7 bases align to TRBD2. V trimming: 3 bases; J trimming: 5 bases; junction bases outside the gene matches: 9. CDR3 length: 16 amino acids. CDR1 and CDR2 (germline): SGHVS, FQNEAQ. DNA of the CDR3: TGTGCCAGCAGCTTCCGCGGCGGGAGTGGTACCGGGGAGCTGTTTTTT. It yields the protein CASSFRGGSGTGELFF.